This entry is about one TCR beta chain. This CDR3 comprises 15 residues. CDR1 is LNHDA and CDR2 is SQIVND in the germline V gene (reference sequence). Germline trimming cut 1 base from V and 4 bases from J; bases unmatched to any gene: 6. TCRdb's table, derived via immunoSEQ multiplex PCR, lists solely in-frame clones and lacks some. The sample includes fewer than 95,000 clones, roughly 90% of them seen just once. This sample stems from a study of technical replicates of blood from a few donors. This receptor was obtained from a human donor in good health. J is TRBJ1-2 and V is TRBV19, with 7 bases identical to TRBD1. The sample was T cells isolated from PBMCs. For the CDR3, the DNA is TGTGCCAGTAGTATAGGAGGGACAGCCAGCTATGGCTACACCTTC. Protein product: CASSIGGTASYGYTF.